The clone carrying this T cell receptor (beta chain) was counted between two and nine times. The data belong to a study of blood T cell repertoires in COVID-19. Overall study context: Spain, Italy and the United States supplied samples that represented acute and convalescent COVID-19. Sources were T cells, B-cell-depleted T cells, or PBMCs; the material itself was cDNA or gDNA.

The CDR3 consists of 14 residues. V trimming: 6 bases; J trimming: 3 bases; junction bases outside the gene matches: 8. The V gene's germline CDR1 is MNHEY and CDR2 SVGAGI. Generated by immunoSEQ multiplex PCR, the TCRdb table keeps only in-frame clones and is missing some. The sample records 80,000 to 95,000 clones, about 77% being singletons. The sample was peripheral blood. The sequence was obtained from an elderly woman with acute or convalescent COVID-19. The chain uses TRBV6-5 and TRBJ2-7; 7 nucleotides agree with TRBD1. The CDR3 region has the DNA TGTGCCAGCAGCCGAGGACAGGCGAGCTACGAGCAGTACTTC. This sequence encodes CASSRGQASYEQYF.